This TCR beta chain emerged from a study of blood T cell repertoires in COVID-19. Turning to the study itself: PBMCs, B-cell-depleted T cells, or T cells were the source of the cDNA or gDNA that made up the material.

V dropped 0 bases and J dropped 3; count of bases not matched to a gene: 8. The germline V gene encodes CDR1 SGHVS and CDR2 FQNEAQ. CDR3 length equals 17 residues. Across over 20 US areas, participants ranged in age from about 18 to 100 years. Recovered Cohort 3 donors showed two negative PCRs, clearance, or symptom resolution. Methods used by the authors: Scientists estimated how many nucleated cells there were by amplifying reference gene primers. TCRdb's table, derived via immunoSEQ multiplex PCR, lists solely in-frame clones and lacks some. V and J calls and clone size come straight from that table; D and trimming were deduced from the DNA. The table lists under 300,000 clones, around 90% of them singletons, with about 1% in the top ten.

The receptor's source is a woman aged 25-40 years who had recovered from COVID-19. The sequenced sample consisted of PBMCs or T cells enriched from blood (not recorded which). The chain joins TRBV7-8 to TRBJ2-1; 7 bases fit TRBD2. CDR3 DNA sequence: TGTGCCAGCAGCTTAGCTGGCGGGAGTGTCATCTACAATGAGCAGTTCTTC. Translated, it gives CASSLAGGSVIYNEQFF.